This T cell receptor beta chain appears in the sequencing data of a study of T cell repertoires in cytomegalovirus infection. As for this clonotype: Antigen unknown.

Trimming removed 4 bases from V and 6 bases from J; junction bases left unmatched: 5. The CDR3 has 14 residues. From germline, CDR1 is LGHNT and CDR2 FRNRAP. Broader study findings: Ex vivo, HLA-C-restricted CMV-specific TCR beta clonotypes prevailed over the rest of the response.

Each CDR3 protein is one row after TCRdb ran MiXCR on the reads. The sample yields 630,000 or so distinct CDR3 sequences, approximately 24% seen once. The genes are TRBV12-5 and TRBJ2-2; 7 bases agree with TRBD1. This clonotype was obtained from a human donor in good health (CMV status not recorded). Some clones in this sample may be carry-over from other donors' samples. Material for sequencing was CD8+ T cells from PBMCs. The CDR3 region has the DNA TGTGCTAGTGGTTATCTACAGGGGTCCGGGGAGCTGTTTTTT. Its translation is CASGYLQGSGELFF.